This TCR beta chain is from a study of blood T cell repertoires in COVID-19. As for the study in general: Sources were T cells, B-cell-depleted T cells, or PBMCs; the material itself was cDNA or gDNA.

TCRdb keeps only in-frame clones here, not all; method: immunoSEQ multiplex PCR. The sample records some 170,000 clones, 80% to 90% being singletons. CDR1 and CDR2 from the germline V gene are MDHEN and SYDVKM. Unmatched junction bases numbered 9, after V lost 7 bases and J lost 2 bases. The CDR3 spans 16 residues. The clonotype originates from a woman between 65 and 79 years old with COVID-19, enrolled during active disease. Specimen: peripheral blood. The rearrangement joins TRBV28 to TRBJ1-2; the match to TRBD1 covers 11 bases. The chain's CDR3 is CASTKGGTGGNYGYTF. CDR3 in DNA: TGTGCCAGCACCAAGGGCGGGACAGGGGGGAACTATGGCTACACCTTC.